Listed here are 19 T cell receptor beta chains from one sample, sequenced in a study of liver allograft versus peripheral blood T cells. On the study more broadly: Comparative analysis was performed on T cell receptor repertoires from transplanted livers and from recipients' peripheral blood.

TCRdb re-derived calls from the reads in MiXCR, one entry per CDR3 protein. The data hold 7,000 to 10,000 distinct CDR3 sequences, with just over 20% observed a single time. The receptors were gathered from a human patient who had a liver transplant. Some T cells may be transferred from the graft donor.

This clonotype is labeled medium-sized. The CDR3 here is CATSRIGGNTEAFF. DNA for the CDR3: TGTGCCACCAGCAGAATTGGGGGAAACACTGAAGCTTTCTTT. The genes are TRBV15 and TRBJ1-1, with a tentative D call TRBD1 (5 bases). V lost 2 bases and J 2 bases, leaving 9 bases between the germline ends. The germline V gene has CDR1 LNHNV and CDR2 YYDKDF (reference sequence). This CDR3 contains 14 residues.

The chain recombines TRBV5-6 with TRBJ1-6, with 9 bases aligning to TRBD1. V was clipped by 2 bases and J by 6 bases; unmatched bases: 6. The CDR3 is 16 amino acids. Germline V gene sequence: CDR1 SGHDT, CDR2 YYEEEE. The CDR3 nucleotides read TGTGCCAGCAGCTTTGGGACAGGGTATCGTAATTCACCCCTCCACTTT. Translated, it gives CASSFGTGYRNSPLHF.

This chain connects TRBV28 to TRBJ1-4, with D perhaps matching TRBD1 (5 bases). This CDR3 comprises 15 residues. The germline CDR1 and CDR2 sequences are MDHEN and SYDVKM. Trimming left V 6 bases short and J 2 bases short, with 13 bases between. CDR3 protein: CASRDPTETNEKLFF. CDR3 in DNA: TGTGCCAGCAGAGATCCGACAGAGACTAATGAAAAACTGTTTTTT.

This clonotype was recorded a few times. The genes are TRBV5-5 and TRBJ2-1, with D possibly being TRBD2 (5 bases). V lost 4 bases and J 6 bases, leaving 17 bases between the germline ends. The CDR3 loop spans 15 amino acids. Germline loops: CDR1 SGHKS, CDR2 YYEKEE (reference sequence). The CDR3 DNA reads TGTGCCAGCAGCCCGGGAAGAGAGATGGGCAATGAGCAGTTCTTC. Its protein product is CASSPGREMGNEQFF.

By share, this clonotype ranks as medium-sized. The chain is built from TRBV19 and TRBJ2-3; a weak D match, TRBD1 (5 bases). Trimming left V 9 bases short and J 5 bases short, with 12 bases between. The CDR3 sequence is 12 residues long. Germline lookup yields CDR1 LNHDA and CDR2 SQIVND (reference sequence). CDR3 DNA sequence: TGTGCCAGCAGGGTATCAGGAGATACGCAGTATTTT. Its translation is CASRVSGDTQYF.

This chain joins TRBV7-9 and TRBJ1-3; D gene unclear. The CDR3 is made up of 15 amino acids. V was pared by 5 bases and J by 0 bases, with 11 bases between. Germline values: CDR1 SEHNR, CDR2 FQNEAQ (reference sequence). This chain's CDR3 is CASSPWGNSGNTIYF. The CDR3 DNA reads TGTGCCAGCAGCCCCTGGGGTAACTCTGGAAACACCATATATTTT.

This chain joins TRBV12-3 or TRBV12-4 and TRBJ1-6; tentatively, D is TRBD1 (5 bases). V was shortened by 7 bases and J by 9 bases, with 16 bases between the two germline ends. This CDR3 contains 14 residues. The CDR3 loop is CASTLSGGGSPLHF. The CDR3 DNA follows: TGTGCCAGCACCCTGTCGGGGGGAGGTTCACCCCTCCACTTT.

This clonotype was counted a few times. The V call is TRBV28, the J call TRBJ2-1; maybe TRBD1 (6 bases). Trimming cost V 2 bases and J 4 bases, with 9 bases left between them. The CDR3 covers 14 residues. The V gene's germline CDR1 is MDHEN and CDR2 SYDVKM. This CDR3 is CASSLRQVYNEQFF. The DNA for the CDR3 is TGTGCCAGCAGTTTACGACAGGTTTACAATGAGCAGTTCTTC.

This clonotype was seen only once. The chain recombines TRBV27 with TRBJ1-6; perhaps TRBD1 as D (5 bases). Germline CDR1 is MNHEY and CDR2 is SMNVEV (reference sequence). Trimming left V 1 base short and J 7 bases short, with 8 bases between. This CDR3 is 14 amino acids long. CDR3 protein: CASSLYRLNSPLHF. CDR3 nucleotides: TGTGCCAGCAGTTTATACAGGTTAAATTCACCCCTCCACTTT.

This clonotype is categorized as medium-sized. This chain joins TRBV6-5 and TRBJ1-6; D remains ambiguous. This CDR3 has 14 amino acids. V dropped 0 bases and J dropped 7 bases, with 7 bases sitting between them. The germline V gene encodes CDR1 MNHEY and CDR2 SVGAGI. In DNA, the CDR3 is TGTGCCAGCAGTTACTCGACGGGAAATTCACCCCTCCACTTT. Its protein is CASSYSTGNSPLHF.

This clonotype is classed as medium-sized. The chain uses TRBV7-2 and TRBJ2-4, with 10 positions matching TRBD1. The ends lost 5 bases at V and 0 bases at J; junction bases unmatched: 13. The germline CDR1 and CDR2 sequences are SGHTA and FQGNSA. The CDR3 spans 19 residues. The CDR3 reads CASSQELTGGSKAKNIQYF. Here the CDR3 DNA reads TGTGCCAGCAGCCAGGAACTGACAGGGGGCTCCAAAGCCAAAAACATTCAGTACTTC.

The J gene is TRBJ2-5, the V gene TRBV20-1; the D gene is possibly TRBD2 (7 bases). The germline V gene has CDR1 DFQATT and CDR2 SNEGSKA (reference sequence). V lost 0 bases, J lost 6 bases, and 11 bases lay in between. The CDR3 has 13 residues. CDR3 loop: CSARDTGGQTQYF. CDR3 DNA sequence: TGCAGTGCTAGAGACACGGGGGGCCAGACCCAGTACTTC.

The V gene is TRBV19, the J gene TRBJ2-5; 10 bases fit TRBD2. This CDR3 is 15 amino acids long. With V trimmed by 5 bases and J by 2 bases, 5 bases remained unmatched. Germline lookup yields CDR1 LNHDA and CDR2 SQIVND (reference sequence). Here the CDR3 DNA reads TGTGCCAGTAGTGAGTCTAGCGGGGGTCAAGAGACCCAGTACTTC. Translating gives CASSESSGGQETQYF.

A remark on this clonotype: A much larger clonotype is one base distant, so this may be a read error. The rearrangement joins TRBV15 to TRBJ1-4, with D maybe TRBD1 (5 bases). CDR1 is LNHNV and CDR2 is YYDKDF in the germline V gene (reference sequence). The CDR3 spans 16 residues. The CDR3 DNA reads TGTACCACCAGCAGAGATTGGAGGGGAACTAATGAAAAACTGTTTTTT. It codes for CTTSRDWRGTNEKLFF.

J is TRBJ1-1 and V is TRBV25-1; 8 positions agree with TRBD1. Losses at the gene ends were 4 bases for V and 0 bases for J; bases not matched to a gene: 10. The V gene's germline CDR1 is MGHDK and CDR2 SYGVNS. There are 17 residues in the CDR3. The CDR3 DNA follows: TGTGCCAGCAGTGCCTTAGGACAGGGACCCTTGAACACTGAAGCTTTCTTT. Translated, it gives CASSALGQGPLNTEAFF.

This clonotype is categorized as medium-sized. The chain joins TRBV18 to TRBJ1-5; D call uncertain. Looked up from germline, CDR1 is KGHSH and CDR2 is LQKENI. The CDR3 sequence is 16 residues long. Trimming cost V 3 bases and J 4 bases, with 16 bases left between them. This CDR3 reads CASSPRFDGPNQPQHF. The CDR3 coding sequence is TGTGCCAGCTCACCGAGGTTTGACGGCCCAAATCAGCCCCAGCATTTT.

This clonotype rates as large. The rearrangement links TRBV18 to TRBJ1-1, with a weak D call TRBD1 (5 bases). The CDR3 extends over 15 amino acids. Germline CDR1 reads KGHSH; CDR2 reads LQKENI. The V end was cut by 4 bases, the J end by 1 base, with 13 bases between. The CDR3 loop is CASSRGPGRNTEAFF. CDR3 coding DNA: TGTGCCAGCTCACGGGGCCCGGGGCGGAACACTGAAGCTTTCTTT.

This rearrangement joins TRBV12-3 or TRBV12-4 to TRBJ2-5; D is undetermined. The CDR3 has 12 residues. Trimming left V 7 bases short and J 5 bases short, with 11 bases between. CDR3 protein: CASILGIETQYF. CDR3 DNA sequence: TGTGCCAGCATTCTAGGGATTGAGACCCAGTACTTC.

This rearrangement joins TRBV20-1 to TRBJ1-1, with D perhaps TRBD1 (5 bases). Trimming removed 1 base at V and 5 bases at J, with 23 bases between. CDR3 length equals 17 residues. The germline gives CDR1 DFQATT, CDR2 SNEGSKA (reference sequence). CDR3 nucleotides: TGCAGTGCTAGAGGCGGGGGGACTCAGGGACTGGAGACTGAAGCTTTCTTT. Its protein is CSARGGGTQGLETEAFF.